This T cell receptor (beta chain) derives from a study of cytomegalovirus exposure and HLA in healthy donors. In the study overall: The roughly 100 million unique TCR beta sequences, from 150 million to 200 million T cells, were found by an earlier analysis.

A note on this clone: The antigen remains undetermined.

Germline CDR1 is MDHEN and CDR2 is SYDVKM. The CDR3 sequence is 15 residues long. V was clipped by 6 bases and J by 11 bases, with 23 bases between them. The PCR contained 60 Vbeta and 13 Jbeta primers. Sequenced by immunoSEQ multiplex PCR; TCRdb stores in-frame clones only, minus some. The sample contains 35,000 to 45,000 clones, over 55% of which appear only once. Regarding the study as a whole: Three of the chains that were CMV-associated were confirmed in vitro to be specific for CMV antigens. Presence/absence analyses assumed roughly uniform sequencing depth across donors. Most subjects' HLA-A and HLA-B alleles were reportedly predicted from TCR beta sequences.

The V and J genes are TRBV28 and TRBJ1-5, with a tentative D call TRBD1 (6 bases). The sample taken for sequencing was PBMCs. The origin of this receptor is a man between 60 and 75 years old in good health and CMV-seropositive. This CDR3 reads CASSKTGGNNPSQHF. The CDR3, as DNA: TGTGCCAGCAGCAAAACGGGGGGCAACAACCCGTCCCAGCATTTT.